Listed below are T cell receptor beta chains from one sample, sequenced in a study of T cell repertoires in cytomegalovirus infection. The antigens for these receptors are not known. TCRdb used MiXCR to reprocess the reads, holding one entry per CDR3 protein. The table records hundreds of thousands of distinct CDR3 sequences, about 33% of them present only once. The sample in question was cultured CD8+ T cells from PBMCs, obtained from culture after CMV antigen stimulation. The source of these receptors is a human donor in good health (CMV status not recorded). Some clones in this sample may be carry-over from other donors' samples. Both conserved end residues are part of each CDR3. The order of the fields is V gene, CDR3 protein.

V gene: TRBV7-8; CDR3 protein: CASSLGWEAFF
V gene: TRBV12-3/TRBV12-4; CDR3 protein: CASSFAAGAIQETQYF
V gene: TRBV7-8; CDR3 protein: CASSGLQAMEQYF
V gene: TRBV27; CDR3 protein: CASRQGIGQYF
V gene: TRBV3-1; CDR3 protein: CASSQDERGKTQYF
V gene: TRBV6-5; CDR3 protein: CASSYFGPNNEQFF
V gene: TRBV4-1; CDR3 protein: CASSHKTGDYGYTF
V gene: TRBV7-3; CDR3 protein: CASSSAGGNEQFF
V gene: TRBV7-6; CDR3 protein: CASGEGQPQHF
V gene: TRBV5-1; CDR3 protein: CASSGWAGNYGYTF
V gene: TRBV4-1; CDR3 protein: CASSPGSYGGGELFF
V gene: TRBV5-1; CDR3 protein: CASSLEGGGSNQPQHF
V gene: TRBV7-8; CDR3 protein: CASSLVGGYNQPQHF
V gene: TRBV7-6; CDR3 protein: CASTSLGDGYTF
V gene: TRBV27; CDR3 protein: CASSLQGNSPLHF
V gene: TRBV6-5; CDR3 protein: CASSNRTSRAKNIQYF
V gene: TRBV25-1; CDR3 protein: CASSEMGGTEAFF
V gene: TRBV24-1; CDR3 protein: CATKPGTANTEAFF
V gene: TRBV7-9; CDR3 protein: CASSPWDSTYEQYF
V gene: TRBV7-2; CDR3 protein: CASSLVSIMNTEAFF
V gene: TRBV5-1; CDR3 protein: CASSLYGDGSYNEQFF
V gene: TRBV27; CDR3 protein: CASADTGPLREQYF
V gene: TRBV6-2/TRBV6-3; CDR3 protein: CASRQDSEETQYF
V gene: TRBV27; CDR3 protein: CASSPRSNEAFF
V gene: TRBV7-9; CDR3 protein: CASSSAAGGDGYTF
V gene: TRBV4-1; CDR3 protein: CASSQVAENTEAFF
V gene: TRBV4-1; CDR3 protein: CASSPTLGSNEQFF
V gene: TRBV19; CDR3 protein: CATWAPRAGNTIYF
V gene: TRBV27; CDR3 protein: CASSKGPGDVRGGYTF
V gene: TRBV5-1; CDR3 protein: CASSFPGEGTEAFF
V gene: TRBV2; CDR3 protein: CASSDVSGDQETQYF
V gene: TRBV7-2; CDR3 protein: CASTPSDRIYEQYF
V gene: TRBV13; CDR3 protein: CASSPPLAAQDTQYF
V gene: TRBV10-3; CDR3 protein: CAISAWDRSNTGELFF
V gene: TRBV3-1; CDR3 protein: CASSQEGNDRTKNIQYF
V gene: TRBV19; CDR3 protein: CASSLTVEKLFF
V gene: TRBV4-1; CDR3 protein: CASSQDLWGDTIYF
V gene: TRBV27; CDR3 protein: CASSDDGRGRSPYNEQFF
V gene: TRBV6-5; CDR3 protein: CASSYFVGPPGPQGELFF
V gene: TRBV7-3; CDR3 protein: CASSPPEGGSTGELFF
V gene: TRBV6-5; CDR3 protein: CASSYSIAPLEAFF
V gene: TRBV4-3; CDR3 protein: CASSQLLGPGQFTDTQYF
V gene: TRBV27; CDR3 protein: CASSFGGLGDTIYF
V gene: TRBV19; CDR3 protein: CASSWVAGAQETQYF
V gene: TRBV7-9; CDR3 protein: CASSLVGQGRGTEAFF
V gene: TRBV6-8; CDR3 protein: CASSTNRDGTEAFF